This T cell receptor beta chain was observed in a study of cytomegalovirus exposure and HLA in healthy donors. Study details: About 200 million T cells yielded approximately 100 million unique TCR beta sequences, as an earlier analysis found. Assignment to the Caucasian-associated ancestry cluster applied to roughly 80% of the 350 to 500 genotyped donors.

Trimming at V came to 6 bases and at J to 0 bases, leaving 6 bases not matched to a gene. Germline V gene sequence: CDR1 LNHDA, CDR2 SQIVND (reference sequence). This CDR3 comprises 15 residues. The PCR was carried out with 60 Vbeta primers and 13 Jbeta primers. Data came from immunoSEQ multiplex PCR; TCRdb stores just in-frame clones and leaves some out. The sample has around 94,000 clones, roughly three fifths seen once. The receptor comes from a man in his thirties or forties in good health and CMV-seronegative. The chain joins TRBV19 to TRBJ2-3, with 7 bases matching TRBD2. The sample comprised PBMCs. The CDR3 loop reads CASRFVGGSTDTQYF. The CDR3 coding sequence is TGTGCCAGTAGATTTGTGGGAGGGAGCACAGATACGCAGTATTTT.